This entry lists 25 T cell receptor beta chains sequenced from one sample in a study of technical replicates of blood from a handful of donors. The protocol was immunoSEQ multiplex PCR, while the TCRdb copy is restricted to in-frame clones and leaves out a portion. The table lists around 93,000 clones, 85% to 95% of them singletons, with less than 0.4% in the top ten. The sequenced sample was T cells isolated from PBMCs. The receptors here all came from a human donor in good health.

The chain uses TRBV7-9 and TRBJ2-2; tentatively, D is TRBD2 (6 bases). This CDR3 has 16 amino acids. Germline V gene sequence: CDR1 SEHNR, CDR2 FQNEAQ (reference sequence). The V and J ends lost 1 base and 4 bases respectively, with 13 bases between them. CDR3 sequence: CASSLGPGRGTGELFF. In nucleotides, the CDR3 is TGTGCCAGCAGCTTAGGACCCGGGAGAGGCACCGGGGAGCTGTTTTTT.

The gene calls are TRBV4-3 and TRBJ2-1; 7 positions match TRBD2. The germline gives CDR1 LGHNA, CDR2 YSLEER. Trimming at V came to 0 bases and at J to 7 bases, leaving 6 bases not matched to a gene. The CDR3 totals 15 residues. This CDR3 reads CASSQDRASGNEQFF. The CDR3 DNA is TGCGCCAGCAGCCAAGATAGGGCTAGCGGTAATGAGCAGTTCTTC.

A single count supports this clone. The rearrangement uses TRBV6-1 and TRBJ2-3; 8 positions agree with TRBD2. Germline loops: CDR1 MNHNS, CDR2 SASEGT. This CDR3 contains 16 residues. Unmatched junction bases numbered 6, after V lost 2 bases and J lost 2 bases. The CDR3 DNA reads TGTGCCAGCAGTGAACAGAGCGGGAGCGCCACAGATACGCAGTATTTT. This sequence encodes CASSEQSGSATDTQYF.

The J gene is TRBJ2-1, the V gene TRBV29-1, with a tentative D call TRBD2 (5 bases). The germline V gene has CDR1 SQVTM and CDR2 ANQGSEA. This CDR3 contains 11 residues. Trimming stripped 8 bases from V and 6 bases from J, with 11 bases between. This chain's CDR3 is CSPARGNEQFF. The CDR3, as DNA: TGCAGCCCCGCCCGGGGCAATGAGCAGTTCTTC.

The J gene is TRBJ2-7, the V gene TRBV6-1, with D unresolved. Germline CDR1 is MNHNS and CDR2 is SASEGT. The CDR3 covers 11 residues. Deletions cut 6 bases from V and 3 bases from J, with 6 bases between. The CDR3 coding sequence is TGTGCCAGCAGGGAGAGCTACGAGCAGTACTTC. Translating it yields CASRESYEQYF.

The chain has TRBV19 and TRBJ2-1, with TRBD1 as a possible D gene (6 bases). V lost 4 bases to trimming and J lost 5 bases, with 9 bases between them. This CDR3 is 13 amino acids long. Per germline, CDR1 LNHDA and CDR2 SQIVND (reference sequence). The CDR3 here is CASSTTGNNEQFF. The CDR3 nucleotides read TGTGCCAGTAGTACCACAGGGAACAATGAGCAGTTCTTC. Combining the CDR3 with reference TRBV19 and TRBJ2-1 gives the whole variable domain DGGITQSPKYLFRKEGQNVTLSCEQNLNHDAMYWYRQDPGQGLRLIYYSQIVNDFQKGDIAEGYSVSREKKESFPLTVTSAQKNPTAFYLCASSTTGNNEQFFGPGTRLTVL.

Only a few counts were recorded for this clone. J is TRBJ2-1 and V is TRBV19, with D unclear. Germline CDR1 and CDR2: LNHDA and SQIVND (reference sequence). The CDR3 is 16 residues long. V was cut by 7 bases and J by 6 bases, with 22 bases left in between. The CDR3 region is CASTPLYAFVFNEQFF. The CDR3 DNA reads TGTGCCAGTACTCCCCTTTATGCGTTTGTGTTCAATGAGCAGTTCTTC.

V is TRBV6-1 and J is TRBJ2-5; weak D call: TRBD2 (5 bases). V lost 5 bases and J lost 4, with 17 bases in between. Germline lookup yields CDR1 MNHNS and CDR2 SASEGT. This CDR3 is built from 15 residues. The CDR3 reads CASSTAGSEGETQYF. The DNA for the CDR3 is TGTGCCAGCAGTACGGCAGGCAGCGAGGGAGAGACCCAGTACTTC.

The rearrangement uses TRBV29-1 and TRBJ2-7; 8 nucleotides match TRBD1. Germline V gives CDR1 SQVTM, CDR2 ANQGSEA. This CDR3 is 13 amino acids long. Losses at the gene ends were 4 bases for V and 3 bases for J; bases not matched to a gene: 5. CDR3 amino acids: CSVGRTGNYEQYF. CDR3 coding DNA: TGCAGCGTTGGAAGGACAGGGAACTACGAGCAGTACTTC.

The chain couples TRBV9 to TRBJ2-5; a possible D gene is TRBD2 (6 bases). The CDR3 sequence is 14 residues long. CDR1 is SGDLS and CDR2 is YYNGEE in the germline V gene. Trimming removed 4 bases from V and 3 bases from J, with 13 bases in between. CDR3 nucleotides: TGTGCCAGCAGCTCCCACGGCGGGGAAGAGACCCAGTACTTC. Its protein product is CASSSHGGEETQYF. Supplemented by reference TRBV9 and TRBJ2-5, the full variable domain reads DSGVTQTPKHLITATGQRVTLRCSPRSGDLSVYWYQQSLDQGLQFLIQYYNGEERAKGNILERFSAQQFPDLHSELNLSSLELGDSALYFCASSSHGGEETQYFGPGTRLLVL.

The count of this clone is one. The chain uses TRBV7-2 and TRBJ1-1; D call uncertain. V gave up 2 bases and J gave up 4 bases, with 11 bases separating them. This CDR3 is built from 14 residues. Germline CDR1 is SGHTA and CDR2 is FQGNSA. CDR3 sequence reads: CASSLRVFGTEAFF. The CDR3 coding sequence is TGTGCCAGCAGCTTAAGAGTTTTTGGCACTGAAGCTTTCTTT.

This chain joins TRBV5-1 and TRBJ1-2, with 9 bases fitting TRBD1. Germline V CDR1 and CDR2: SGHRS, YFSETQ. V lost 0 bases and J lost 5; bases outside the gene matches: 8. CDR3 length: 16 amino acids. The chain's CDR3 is CASSLAIGTGIYGYTF. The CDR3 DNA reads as TGCGCCAGCAGCTTGGCCATCGGGACAGGGATTTATGGCTACACCTTC.

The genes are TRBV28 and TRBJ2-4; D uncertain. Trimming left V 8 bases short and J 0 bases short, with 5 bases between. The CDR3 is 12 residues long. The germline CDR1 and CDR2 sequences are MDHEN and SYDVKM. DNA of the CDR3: TGTGCCAGCTCCCTAGCCAAAAACATTCAGTACTTC. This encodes CASSLAKNIQYF.

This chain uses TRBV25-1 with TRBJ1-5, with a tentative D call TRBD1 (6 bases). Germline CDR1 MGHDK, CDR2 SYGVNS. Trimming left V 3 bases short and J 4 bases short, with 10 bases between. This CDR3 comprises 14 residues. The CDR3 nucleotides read TGTGCCAGCAGTGACAACAGGGAGAATCAGCCCCAGCATTTT. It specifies CASSDNRENQPQHF.

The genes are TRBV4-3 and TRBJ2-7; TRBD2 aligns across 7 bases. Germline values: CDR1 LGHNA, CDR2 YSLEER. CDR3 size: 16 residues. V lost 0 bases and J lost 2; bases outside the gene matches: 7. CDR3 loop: CASSQDLSSGTYEQYF. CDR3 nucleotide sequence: TGCGCCAGCAGCCAAGATCTGTCTAGCGGAACCTACGAGCAGTACTTC.

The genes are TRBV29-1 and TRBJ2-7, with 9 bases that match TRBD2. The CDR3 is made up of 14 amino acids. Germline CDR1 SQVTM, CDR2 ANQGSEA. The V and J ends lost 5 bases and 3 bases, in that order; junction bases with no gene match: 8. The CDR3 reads CSVLRTSENYEQYF. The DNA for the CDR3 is TGCAGCGTTCTGCGGACTAGCGAAAACTACGAGCAGTACTTC.

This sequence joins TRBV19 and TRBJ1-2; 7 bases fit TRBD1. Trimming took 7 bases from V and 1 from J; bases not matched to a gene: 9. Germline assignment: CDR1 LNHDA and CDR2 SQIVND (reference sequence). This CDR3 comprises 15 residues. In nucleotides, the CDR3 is TGTGCCAGTATACCTGGGACAGCGCTTAACTATGGCTACACCTTC. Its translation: CASIPGTALNYGYTF.

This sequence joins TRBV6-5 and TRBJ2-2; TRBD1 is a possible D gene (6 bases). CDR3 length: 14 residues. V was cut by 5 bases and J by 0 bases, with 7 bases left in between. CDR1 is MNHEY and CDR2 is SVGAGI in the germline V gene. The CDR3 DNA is TGTGCCAGCAGTGGACAGACGAACACCGGGGAGCTGTTTTTT. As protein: CASSGQTNTGELFF.

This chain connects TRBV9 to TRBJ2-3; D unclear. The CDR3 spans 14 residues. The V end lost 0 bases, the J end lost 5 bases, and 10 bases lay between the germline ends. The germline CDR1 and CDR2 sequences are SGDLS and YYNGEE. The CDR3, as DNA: TGTGCCAGCAGCGTAGGTAGGAGTCTAGATACGCAGTATTTT. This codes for CASSVGRSLDTQYF.

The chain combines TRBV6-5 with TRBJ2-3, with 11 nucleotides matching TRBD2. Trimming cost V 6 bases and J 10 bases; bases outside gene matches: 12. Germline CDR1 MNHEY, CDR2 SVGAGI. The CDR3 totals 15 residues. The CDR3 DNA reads TGTGCCAGCAGCCAAAGACAACTAGCGGGAGAAGCGCAGTATTTT. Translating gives CASSQRQLAGEAQYF.

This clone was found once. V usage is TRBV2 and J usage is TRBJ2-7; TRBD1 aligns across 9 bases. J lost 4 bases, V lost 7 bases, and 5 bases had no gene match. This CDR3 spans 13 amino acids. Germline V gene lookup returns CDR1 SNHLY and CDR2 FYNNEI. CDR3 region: CASTGTGLYEQYF. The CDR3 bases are TGTGCCAGCACCGGGACAGGGCTTTACGAGCAGTACTTC.

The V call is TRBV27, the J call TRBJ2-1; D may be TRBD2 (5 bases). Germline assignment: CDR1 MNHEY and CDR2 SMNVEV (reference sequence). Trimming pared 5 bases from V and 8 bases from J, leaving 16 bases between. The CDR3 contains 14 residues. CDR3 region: CASSTRGWDDEQFF. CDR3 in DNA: TGTGCCAGCAGTACCCGGGGATGGGATGATGAGCAGTTCTTC.

In DNA form, the CDR3 reads TGTGCCAGCAGCGCCTCCTGGGCCACTTCCTCCTACGAGCAGTACTTC. Its protein is CASSASWATSSYEQYF. V usage is TRBV4-2 and J usage is TRBJ2-7; D unresolved. CDR3 length: 16 residues. V lost 5 bases, J lost 0 bases, and 17 bases lay in between. Germline-derived CDR1 and CDR2 are LGHNA and YNFKEQ.

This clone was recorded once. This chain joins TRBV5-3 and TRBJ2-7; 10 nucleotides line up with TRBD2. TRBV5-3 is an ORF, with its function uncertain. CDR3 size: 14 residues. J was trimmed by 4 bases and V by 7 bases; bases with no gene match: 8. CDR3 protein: CARPGLAWTYEQYF. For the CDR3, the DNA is TGTGCCAGACCGGGACTAGCGTGGACATACGAGCAGTACTTC.

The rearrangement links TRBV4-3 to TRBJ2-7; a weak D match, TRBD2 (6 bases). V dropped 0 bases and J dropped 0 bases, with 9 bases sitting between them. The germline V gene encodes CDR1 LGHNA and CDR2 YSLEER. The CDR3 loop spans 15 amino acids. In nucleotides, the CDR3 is TGCGCCAGCAGCCAAGATAGCGGAAGCTCCTACGAGCAGTACTTC. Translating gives CASSQDSGSSYEQYF.